Listed below are T cell receptor beta chains from one sample, sequenced in a study of shared clonotypes between healthy human individuals. TCRdb's copy holds only in-frame clones and misses some; the assay was immunoSEQ multiplex PCR. Of millions of clones listed, approximately 90% are singletons. The sequenced material came from naive CD4+ T cells sorted from blood. The source is a man aged 18 to 30 in good health. CDR3s include the opening cysteine and the closing phenylalanine or tryptophan. The order of the fields is D gene, V gene, J gene, CDR3 length, CDR3 protein, CDR3 DNA. D genes are given only for firm matches.

D: .
V: TRBV5-1
J: TRBJ1-3
length: 13
CDR3: CASSFGTGNTIYF
DNA: TGCGCCAGCAGCTTTGGAACTGGAAACACCATATATTTT

D: .
V: TRBV30
J: TRBJ2-2
length: 13
CDR3: CAWSVLKTGELFF
DNA: TGTGCCTGGAGTGTCCTAAAGACCGGGGAGCTGTTTTTT

D: .
V: TRBV5-1
J: TRBJ1-1
length: 18
CDR3: CASSFGRGGSAADTEAFF
DNA: TGCGCCAGCAGCTTCGGCCGGGGGGGCTCAGCTGCGGACACTGAAGCTTTCTTT

D: .
V: TRBV18
J: TRBJ2-7
length: 15
CDR3: CASSLGAIGTGEQYF
DNA: TGTGCCAGCTCACTCGGGGCCATAGGTACGGGCGAGCAGTACTTC

D: TRBD2
V: TRBV30
J: TRBJ2-6
length: 16
CDR3: CAYHYGGSSGANVLTF
DNA: TGTGCCTATCACTACGGGGGGTCCTCTGGGGCCAACGTCCTGACTTTC

D: TRBD1
V: TRBV19
J: TRBJ1-5
length: 18
CDR3: CASGSGTGSMESNQPQHF
DNA: TGTGCCAGTGGTTCCGGGACAGGGTCCATGGAGAGCAATCAGCCCCAGCATTTT

D: .
V: TRBV5-8
J: TRBJ2-1
length: 14
CDR3: CASSGGTVYNEQFF
DNA: TGTGCCAGCAGCGGGGGGACAGTCTACAATGAGCAGTTCTTC

D: .
V: TRBV11-2
J: TRBJ2-3
length: 12
CDR3: CASSLSADTQYF
DNA: TGTGCCAGCAGTCTGTCGGCAGATACGCAGTATTTT

D: .
V: TRBV2
J: TRBJ1-6
length: 14
CDR3: CASSHREGDSPLHF
DNA: TGTGCCAGCAGTCACAGGGAAGGGGATTCACCCCTCCACTTT

D: .
V: TRBV10-3
J: TRBJ2-5
length: 14
CDR3: CAISDGGQRETQYF
DNA: TGTGCCATCAGTGATGGGGGGCAGAGGGAGACCCAGTACTTC

D: TRBD1
V: TRBV19
J: TRBJ1-6
length: 16
CDR3: CASSILDRDYNSPLHF
DNA: TGTGCCAGTAGTATCCTCGACAGGGACTATAATTCACCCCTCCACTTT

D: TRBD1
V: TRBV6-5
J: TRBJ2-3
length: 15
CDR3: CASSNRGISTDTQYF
DNA: TGTGCCAGCAGTAACAGGGGAATTAGCACAGATACGCAGTATTTT

D: .
V: TRBV5-1
J: TRBJ2-3
length: 14
CDR3: CASSPYLQTDTQYF
DNA: TGCGCCAGCAGCCCCTATCTCCAAACAGATACGCAGTATTTT

D: TRBD1
V: TRBV19
J: TRBJ2-7
length: 14
CDR3: CASSNVAGGNEQYF
DNA: TGTGCCAGTAGTAATGTGGCAGGGGGCAACGAGCAGTACTTC

D: .
V: TRBV9
J: TRBJ1-2
length: 13
CDR3: CASSSRWGDGYTF
DNA: TGTGCCAGCAGCTCCAGGTGGGGAGATGGCTACACCTTC